Following are 16 T cell receptor beta chains from one sample sequenced in a study of identical twins. TCRdb reprocessed the 5' RACE reads with MiXCR, giving one entry per CDR3 protein. The data contain fewer than 550,000 distinct CDR3 sequences, about 13% of them singletons. The same data also went into a second study, on yellow fever vaccine responses in identical twins.

Sequencing input: CD4+ T cells sorted from blood. The receptors here all came from a woman aged 18 to 35 in good health.

The chain couples TRBV6-2 or TRBV6-3 to TRBJ2-3; 10 bases align to TRBD1. The CDR3 is made up of 16 amino acids. Trimming at V came to 4 bases and at J to 4 bases, leaving 8 bases not matched to a gene. Germline loops: CDR1 MNHEY, CDR2 SVGEGT. The CDR3 sequence is CASSSLGTGDPDTQYF. Written as DNA, the CDR3 is TGTGCCAGCAGTTCCCTTGGGACAGGGGACCCAGATACGCAGTATTTT.

This clonotype was counted a single time. The chain has TRBV2 and TRBJ2-4; D is unresolved. CDR3 length: 11 amino acids. The V gene's germline CDR1 is SNHLY and CDR2 FYNNEI. V was pared by 5 bases and J by 10 bases, with 9 bases between. CDR3 sequence: CASSSGTIQYF. CDR3 DNA: TGTGCCAGCAGTTCCGGAACTATTCAGTACTTC.

This chain joins TRBV10-3 and TRBJ2-3; TRBD2 aligns across 12 bases. V lost 3 bases, J lost 4 bases, and 5 bases stayed unmatched. The germline V gene has CDR1 ENHRY and CDR2 SYGVKD. This CDR3 has 16 residues. This CDR3 reads CAISDGLAGIPDTQYF. CDR3 in DNA: TGTGCCATCAGTGACGGACTAGCGGGGATTCCAGATACGCAGTATTTT.

This clonotype came up a few times. The chain employs TRBV5-1 and TRBJ1-1; 11 positions agree with TRBD1. This CDR3 contains 13 residues. From germline, CDR1 is SGHRS and CDR2 YFSETQ. V dropped 4 bases and J dropped 7; count of bases not matched to a gene: 3. CDR3 in amino acids: CASSAGTGGEAFF. CDR3 DNA: TGCGCCAGCAGCGCGGGGACAGGGGGTGAAGCTTTCTTT.

The chain couples TRBV12-3 or TRBV12-4 to TRBJ1-1, with D uncertain. The CDR3 loop spans 15 amino acids. V was cut by 4 bases and J by 5 bases, with 17 bases left in between. CDR3 sequence reads: CASSYVGRTRTEAFF. The DNA for the CDR3 is TGTGCCAGCAGTTATGTAGGGCGGACCAGAACTGAAGCTTTCTTT.

This chain links TRBV7-9 with TRBJ2-5; D ambiguous. Germline V CDR1 and CDR2: SEHNR, FQNEAQ (reference sequence). The CDR3 extends over 13 amino acids. Trimming took off 5 bases at V and 1 base at J, with 8 bases between the two ends. The CDR3 nucleotides are TGTGCCAGCAGCGCCAGTACCCAAGAGACCCAGTACTTC. Its protein is CASSASTQETQYF.

This clonotype came up a few times. V is TRBV6-2 or TRBV6-3 and J is TRBJ2-2, with TRBD2 matching 7 bases. The CDR3 has 16 residues. Per germline, CDR1 MNHEY and CDR2 SVGEGT. With 4 bases clipped from V and 1 base from J, the junction kept 6 bases outside the gene matches. CDR3 loop: CASSSLLAENTGELFF. CDR3 nucleotide sequence: TGTGCCAGCAGTTCACTGCTAGCGGAGAACACCGGGGAGCTGTTTTTT.

This clonotype came up a few times. The chain links TRBV4-2 to TRBJ2-3; 8 bases align to TRBD2. Germline loops: CDR1 LGHNA, CDR2 YNFKEQ. Trimming cost V 0 bases and J 4 bases; bases outside gene matches: 9. The CDR3 is made up of 17 amino acids. The CDR3 sequence is CASSQDLGSGIPDTQYF. CDR3 sequence (DNA): TGTGCCAGCAGCCAAGATTTGGGTAGCGGGATCCCAGATACGCAGTATTTT.

The sample holds many counts of this clonotype. This CDR3 reads CASSYVLESTISRYTF. The CDR3 DNA reads as TGTGCCAGCAGTTACGTACTGGAATCTACGATTAGTCGCTACACCTTC. This chain connects TRBV6-5 to TRBJ1-2; no definite D call. Germline V CDR1 and CDR2: MNHEY, SVGAGI. V lost 2 bases, J lost 9 bases, and 22 bases lay in between. This CDR3 region has 16 residues.

The CDR3 DNA reads TGTGCCACCAGCGTAGGGGTCCAAGAGACCCAGTACTTC. Translation: CATSVGVQETQYF. V gene TRBV15 combines with J gene TRBJ2-5; perhaps TRBD1 as D (5 bases). The CDR3 length is 13 residues. Germline V gene data show CDR1 as LNHNV and CDR2 as YYDKDF (reference sequence). Trimming shortened V by 5 bases and J by 1 base, and 8 bases separated the two germline ends. Together with reference TRBV15 and TRBJ2-5, the CDR3 gives the full variable domain: DAMVIQNPRYQVTQFGKPVTLSCSQTLNHNVMYWYQQKSSQAPKLLFHYYDKDFNNEADTPDNFQSRRPNTSFCFLDIRSPGLGDTAMYLCATSVGVQETQYFGPGTRLLVL.

Here the CDR3 DNA reads TGTGCCAGCAGTCCAAGTCACAGCTCCTACGAGCAGTACTTC. It specifies CASSPSHSSYEQYF. V and J are TRBV28 and TRBJ2-7; unclear D gene. The CDR3 covers 14 residues. V lost 5 bases and J 0 bases, leaving 11 bases between the germline ends. CDR1 and CDR2 (germline): MDHEN, SYDVKM.

This clonotype was detected only a few times. The chain carries TRBV4-3 and TRBJ2-1; D is possibly TRBD1 (6 bases). V was trimmed by 1 base and J by 5 bases, leaving 12 bases between them. This CDR3 comprises 15 residues. Germline V CDR1 and CDR2: LGHNA, YSLEER. The CDR3 sequence is CASSQGSTGHNEQFF. CDR3 nucleotides: TGCGCCAGCAGCCAAGGTAGTACAGGGCACAATGAGCAGTTCTTC.

The J gene is TRBJ2-5, the V gene TRBV11-2, with TRBD2 matching 10 bases. The CDR3 spans 14 residues. Germline CDR1 SGHAT, CDR2 FQNNGV. The V and J ends lost 1 base and 11 bases, in that order; junction bases with no gene match: 7. CDR3 nucleotides: TGTGCCAGCAGCTTAGTTAGCGGGGGGCCGGCGCAGTACTTC. Residues: CASSLVSGGPAQYF.

This chain joins TRBV21-1 and TRBJ2-6. TRBV21-1 is reported as a pseudogene. This CDR3 comprises 18 residues. CDR3 region: CASSKVGREHSGANVLTF. The CDR3 nucleotides are TGTGCCAGCAGCAAAGTAGGCCGAGAGCACTCTGGGGCCAACGTCCTGACTTTC.

The chain has TRBV20-1 and TRBJ2-3, with 8 positions matching TRBD2. Germline V gene sequence: CDR1 DFQATT, CDR2 SNEGSKA (reference sequence). The CDR3 is 15 amino acids. V lost 6 bases to trimming and J lost 0 bases; unmatched junction nucleotides: 8. This CDR3 is CSALHSGASTDTQYF. CDR3 in DNA: TGCAGTGCCCTCCATAGCGGGGCTAGCACAGATACGCAGTATTTT.

V usage is TRBV5-1 and J usage is TRBJ2-3; the D gene is possibly TRBD1 (5 bases). CDR1 SGHRS and CDR2 YFSETQ come from the germline V gene. V shed 4 bases and J shed 0 bases, with 9 bases lying between them. CDR3 length: 14 amino acids. The CDR3 here is CASSPRVSTDTQYF. The DNA for the CDR3 is TGCGCCAGCAGCCCCAGGGTTAGCACAGATACGCAGTATTTT.